These 20 T cell receptor beta chains share one sample of origin, sequenced in a study of somatic mutations in cytotoxic T cells in rheumatoid arthritis. The data were produced by immunoSEQ multiplex PCR, yet TCRdb's version contains in-frame clones alone and is incomplete. The sample has 8,000 to 9,500 clones; about 71% are singletons. The source material was CD8+ T cells sorted from blood. Receptors originate from a woman aged 45-59 years in good health.

The chain carries TRBV11-2 and TRBJ2-1, with 8 bases that match TRBD2. Germline CDR1 SGHAT, CDR2 FQNNGV. V lost 1 base, J lost 6 bases, and 11 bases stayed unmatched. This CDR3 comprises 17 residues. The CDR3 loop is CASSLGGRGGPINEQFF. CDR3 bases: TGTGCCAGCAGCTTAGGTGGACGGGGGGGCCCCATCAATGAGCAGTTCTTC.

The rearrangement links TRBV28 to TRBJ2-7, with TRBD2 as a possible D gene (5 bases). V was pared by 3 bases and J by 2 bases, with 11 bases between. The CDR3 consists of 14 residues. The germline CDR1 and CDR2 sequences are MDHEN and SYDVKM. CDR3 sequence: CASSFDYRPYEQYF. In DNA form, the CDR3 reads TGTGCCAGCAGTTTTGACTACCGACCCTACGAGCAGTACTTC.

The chain employs TRBV11-2 and TRBJ2-5, with D possibly being TRBD2 (6 bases). The CDR3 has 15 amino acids. V dropped 5 bases and J dropped 7 bases, with 20 bases sitting between them. CDR1 and CDR2 from the germline V gene are SGHAT and FQNNGV. CDR3: CASSPRGSLEGTQYF. DNA of the CDR3: TGTGCCAGCAGCCCGCGGGGAAGCCTTGAGGGGACCCAGTACTTC.

This clone came up once. The chain joins TRBV9 to TRBJ2-3; D is perhaps TRBD2 (7 bases). The CDR3 consists of 14 residues. V was cut by 3 bases and J by 4 bases, with 12 bases left in between. CDR1 and CDR2 (germline): SGDLS, YYNGEE. This CDR3 reads CASSAGGGPDTQYF. Written as DNA, the CDR3 is TGTGCCAGCAGCGCGGGCGGGGGCCCAGATACGCAGTATTTT.

CDR3 protein: CASSQEWASNTEAFF. The CDR3 DNA follows: TGCGCCAGCAGCCAAGAGTGGGCATCGAACACTGAAGCTTTCTTT. V gene TRBV4-3 combines with J gene TRBJ1-1; D is uncertain. The germline V and J ends were trimmed by 0 bases and 1 base, with 9 bases remaining between them. The CDR3 spans 15 residues. CDR1 LGHNA and CDR2 YSLEER come from the germline V gene.

This chain links TRBV15 with TRBJ2-5, with D perhaps matching TRBD1 (6 bases). The J call is doubtful: the DNA matches TRBJ2-7 better. The CDR3 has 18 amino acids. The germline gives CDR1 LNHNV, CDR2 YYDKDF (reference sequence). The CDR3 bases are TGTGCCACCAGCAGAGGTATGGGACATCTAGACTATACCTACGAGCAGTACTTC. It is translated as CATSRGMGHLDYTYEQYF.

The chain links TRBV4-1 to TRBJ1-1; tentative D call: TRBD1 (5 bases). The CDR3 contains 14 residues. Germline values: CDR1 MGHRA, CDR2 YSYEKL. V lost 4 bases and J lost 2, with 11 bases in between. In DNA form, the CDR3 reads TGCGCCAGCAGCCGGAATTGGGGCAACACTGAAGCTTTCTTT. It codes for CASSRNWGNTEAFF.

This chain links TRBV7-8 with TRBJ2-2; 12 positions match TRBD2. The ends lost 2 bases at V and 5 bases at J; junction bases unmatched: 6. This CDR3 has 17 residues. CDR1 is SGHVS, CDR2 FQNEAQ, per germline. CDR3 nucleotide sequence: TGTGCCAGCAGCTTACTAGCGGGGGGGCAATGGACCGGGGAGCTGTTTTTT. Its protein is CASSLLAGGQWTGELFF. The full variable domain, in which reference TRBV7-8 and TRBJ2-2 provide the parts outside the CDR3, is GAGVSQSPRYKVAKRGQDVALRCDPISGHVSLFWYQQALGQGPEFLTYFQNEAQLDKSGLPSDRFFAERPEGSVSTLKIQRTQQEDSAVYLCASSLLAGGQWTGELFFGEGSRLTVL.

This clone showed up just a few times. DNA of the CDR3: TGTGCCAGCAGTTCAACAGCGGTCTCACCCCTCCACTTT. Encoded protein: CASSSTAVSPLHF. The genes are TRBV28 and TRBJ1-6; unclear D gene. V lost 4 bases, J lost 10 bases, and 11 bases lay in between. Germline CDR1 reads MDHEN; CDR2 reads SYDVKM. The CDR3 runs to 13 residues.

The rearrangement links TRBV5-4 to TRBJ2-7, with a possible D match to TRBD1 (6 bases). The ends were cut back, 2 bases at V and 6 bases at J, with 12 bases in the middle. The germline CDR1 and CDR2 sequences are SGHNT and YYREEE (reference sequence). CDR3 length: 13 amino acids. The CDR3 reads CASSFHRVGEQYF. As DNA, the CDR3 is TGTGCCAGCAGCTTTCACAGGGTCGGCGAGCAGTACTTC.

This clone came up once. The chain employs TRBV27 and TRBJ1-1, with D possibly TRBD1 on 5 matching bases. The CDR3 runs to 15 residues. CDR1 is MNHEY, CDR2 SMNVEV, per germline (reference sequence). V lost 4 bases and J lost 5, with 17 bases in between. In DNA, the CDR3 is TGTGCCAGCAGTTACCAAGGGGCGGGATGGACTGAAGCTTTCTTT. Translation gives CASSYQGAGWTEAFF.

In this sample, this clone is medium-sized (0.01 to 0.1%). This chain connects TRBV30 to TRBJ1-6; D may be TRBD1 (5 bases). CDR3 length: 15 amino acids. Trimming shortened V by 1 base and J by 4 bases, and 11 bases separated the two germline ends. Germline loops: CDR1 GTSNPN, CDR2 SVGIG (reference sequence). The CDR3 nucleotides read TGTGCCTGGAGTGAGGGGATACCTTATAATTCACCCCTCCACTTT. Its translation: CAWSEGIPYNSPLHF. Looking up the rest from reference TRBV30 and TRBJ1-6 gives the full variable domain: SQTIHQWPATLVQPVGSPLSLECTVEGTSNPNLYWYRQAAGRGLQLLFYSVGIGQISSEVPQNLSASRPQDRQFILSSKKLLLSDSGFYLCAWSEGIPYNSPLHFGNGTRLTVT.

This chain uses TRBV7-6 with TRBJ1-4; possibly TRBD1 for D (6 bases). Trimming removed 5 bases from V and 6 bases from J, with 22 bases in between. The CDR3 is 17 residues long. Germline CDR1 and CDR2: SGHVS and FNYEAQ. The CDR3 DNA reads as TGTGCCAGCAGCCTCGATTCAACAGGGTATTCGGATGAAAAACTGTTTTTT. It translates to CASSLDSTGYSDEKLFF.

This chain uses TRBV27 with TRBJ1-2; 9 nucleotides line up with TRBD1. The CDR3 totals 15 residues. The V and J ends lost 1 base and 4 bases, in that order; junction bases with no gene match: 4. Germline V gene sequence: CDR1 MNHEY, CDR2 SMNVEV (reference sequence). This CDR3 is CASSLWGTGSYGYTF. For the CDR3, the DNA is TGTGCCAGCAGTTTATGGGGGACAGGGTCCTATGGCTACACCTTC.

This clone was found a few times. The genes are TRBV4-3 and TRBJ2-7; the D is unclear. The V gene's germline CDR1 is LGHNA and CDR2 YSLEER. This CDR3 region has 15 residues. V shed 0 bases and J shed 1 base, with 10 bases lying between them. CDR3 residues: CASSQDLGQSYEQYF. The CDR3 DNA reads as TGCGCCAGCAGCCAAGATTTGGGCCAGTCCTACGAGCAGTACTTC.

This clone was recorded once. The rearrangement joins TRBV10-3 to TRBJ2-7, with 8 bases fitting TRBD1. The trim removed 10 bases at V and 2 bases at J, leaving 7 bases unmatched. CDR3 size: 13 residues. Germline V gene data show CDR1 as ENHRY and CDR2 as SYGVKD. The CDR3 region is CATKTGEAYEQYF. The CDR3 DNA reads as TGTGCCACTAAGACAGGGGAGGCCTACGAGCAGTACTTC.

V usage is TRBV7-8 and J usage is TRBJ2-1; 15 bases align to TRBD2. The CDR3 has 19 amino acids. Germline CDR1 SGHVS, CDR2 FQNEAQ. J gave up 10 bases and V 0 bases, and 13 bases lay outside the gene matches. The CDR3 is CASSLAGFQGLAGGGEQFF. The CDR3 DNA sequence: TGTGCCAGCAGCTTAGCGGGGTTCCAGGGACTAGCGGGGGGAGGAGAGCAGTTCTTC.

This clone was detected only once. The chain combines TRBV4-3 with TRBJ2-2, with TRBD1 matching over 9 bases. The CDR3 spans 17 residues. V was pared by 0 bases and J by 7 bases, with 9 bases of the junction left unmatched. From germline, CDR1 is LGHNA and CDR2 YSLEER. CDR3 bases: TGCGCCAGCAGCCAAGAAACGGACAGGGGTTATCACGGGGAGCTGTTTTTT. Encoded protein: CASSQETDRGYHGELFF.

The chain employs TRBV15 and TRBJ1-5, with TRBD1 as a possible D gene (6 bases). The V gene lost 4 bases and the J gene lost 4 bases, with 17 bases spanning the gap. Per germline, CDR1 LNHNV and CDR2 YYDKDF (reference sequence). The CDR3 contains 16 residues. CDR3 region: CATSTTEPGQNQPQHF. The CDR3 DNA is TGTGCCACCAGCACCACTGAACCGGGACAAAATCAGCCCCAGCATTTT.

The chain recombines TRBV7-6 with TRBJ1-1, with D possibly matching TRBD1 (5 bases). Germline V gives CDR1 SGHVS, CDR2 FNYEAQ. The CDR3 has 13 amino acids. The germline V and J ends were trimmed by 6 bases and 4 bases, with 12 bases remaining between them. CDR3 residues: CASRQGRGTEAFF. The CDR3 DNA reads TGTGCCAGCAGGCAGGGTAGGGGCACTGAAGCTTTCTTT.